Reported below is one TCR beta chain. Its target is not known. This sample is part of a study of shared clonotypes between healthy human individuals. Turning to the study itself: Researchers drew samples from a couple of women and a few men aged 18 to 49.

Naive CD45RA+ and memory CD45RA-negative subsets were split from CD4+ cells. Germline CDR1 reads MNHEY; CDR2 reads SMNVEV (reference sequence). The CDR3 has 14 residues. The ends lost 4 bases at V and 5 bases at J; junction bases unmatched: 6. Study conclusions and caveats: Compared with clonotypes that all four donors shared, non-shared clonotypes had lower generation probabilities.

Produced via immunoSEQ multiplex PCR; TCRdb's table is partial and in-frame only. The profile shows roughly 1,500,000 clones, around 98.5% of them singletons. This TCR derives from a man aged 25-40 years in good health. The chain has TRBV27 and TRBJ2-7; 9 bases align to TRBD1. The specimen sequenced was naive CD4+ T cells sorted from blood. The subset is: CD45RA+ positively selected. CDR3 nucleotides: TGTGCCAGCAGTTCGGACAGGGGAGTTGACGAGCAGTACTTC. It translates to CASSSDRGVDEQYF.